The present entry profiles one T cell receptor beta chain with its context. What it binds is unknown. TCRdb redid the calling of the RT-PCR reads with MiXCR, one entry per CDR3 protein. The sample consists of 650,000 to 800,000 distinct CDR3 sequences, over 11% of them appearing once. This entry is derived from a study of response to subunit inactivated influenza vaccine. Regarding the study as a whole: Few additional T cells are recruited per seasonal influenza vaccination, authors suggested.

The germline V gene has CDR1 LGHNA and CDR2 YNFKEQ. Trimming at V came to 0 bases and at J to 4 bases, leaving 6 bases not matched to a gene. The CDR3 length is 16 residues. This sequence originates from a man aged 45 to 65 who received an inactivated influenza vaccine. The material sequenced was PBMCs from blood, taken less than 15 days before vaccination. This chain uses TRBV4-2 with TRBJ1-2, with 9 bases fitting TRBD1. CDR3 residues: CASSQEGQGTLYGYTF. The CDR3 DNA reads TGTGCCAGCAGCCAAGAAGGACAGGGGACTCTCTATGGCTACACCTTC.